Following are 11 T cell receptor beta chains from one sample sequenced in a study of T-cell reconstitution after alpha-beta-depleted transplantation in children. Library preparation (for TCRbeta) was performed with unique molecular identifiers. In TCRdb, the PCR reads were re-called with MiXCR into one record per CDR3 protein. This table holds over 450,000 distinct CDR3 sequences, about 11% found once. This specimen consisted of PBMCs, obtained before TCRalphabeta/CD19-depleted stem cell transplant. The source of these receptors is a child aged 2 to 15 with inherited bone marrow failure, due to receive a stem cell transplant.

This clonotype was counted ten times or more. The chain employs TRBV30 and TRBJ2-5; a possible D gene is TRBD2 (6 bases). Trimming pared 0 bases from V and 2 bases from J, leaving 10 bases between. The CDR3 runs to 14 residues. The germline CDR1 and CDR2 sequences are GTSNPN and SVGIG (reference sequence). CDR3 DNA sequence: TGTGCCTGGAGTGTCGGTAGCGGACAAGAGACCCAGTACTTC. It is translated as CAWSVGSGQETQYF.

This clonotype was recorded many times. The rearrangement uses TRBV5-1 and TRBJ1-4; tentatively, D is TRBD1 (6 bases). With 0 bases removed from V and 2 bases from J, the gap between germline ends came to 11 bases. Germline-derived CDR1 and CDR2 are SGHRS and YFSETQ. The CDR3 spans 16 residues. The CDR3 spells CASSLDGGGTNEKLFF. DNA for the CDR3: TGCGCCAGCAGCTTGGACGGCGGGGGCACTAATGAAAAACTGTTTTTT.

The table lists this clonotype with many counts. The chain links TRBV5-1 to TRBJ2-1, with 7 nucleotides matching TRBD2. The germline CDR1 and CDR2 sequences are SGHRS and YFSETQ. The CDR3 consists of 16 residues. With V trimmed by 0 bases and J by 3 bases, 6 bases remained unmatched. This CDR3 is CASSLGHSSGYNEQFF. CDR3 sequence (DNA): TGCGCCAGCAGCTTGGGCCACTCTAGCGGCTACAATGAGCAGTTCTTC.

This clonotype was detected ten times or more. The chain is built from TRBV7-9 and TRBJ2-1, with D possibly matching TRBD2 (6 bases). The V end lost 7 bases, the J end lost 5 bases, and 15 bases lay between the germline ends. This CDR3 comprises 14 residues. CDR1 and CDR2 from the germline V gene are SEHNR and FQNEAQ (reference sequence). The CDR3 here is CASISGAPNNEQFF. In DNA, the CDR3 is TGTGCCAGCATTAGCGGAGCCCCGAACAATGAGCAGTTCTTC.

Many counts were recorded for this clonotype. In nucleotides, the CDR3 is TGCGCCAGCAGCTTGGGGGGCTCAGAAGAGACCCAGTACTTC. Translation: CASSLGGSEETQYF. The rearrangement links TRBV5-1 to TRBJ2-5, with D possibly being TRBD1 (5 bases). Trimming cost V 0 bases and J 3 bases, with 9 bases left between them. CDR3 size: 14 residues. The germline CDR1 and CDR2 sequences are SGHRS and YFSETQ.

This clonotype was seen repeatedly, ten times or more. The rearrangement joins TRBV5-1 to TRBJ2-2; 8 positions agree with TRBD1. This CDR3 contains 13 residues. The germline V gene has CDR1 SGHRS and CDR2 YFSETQ. V shed 7 bases, J shed 3 bases, and the junction held 2 bases outside the gene matches. Written as DNA, the CDR3 is TGCGCCAGCCTGGGACAGGACACCGGGGAGCTGTTTTTT. Amino acid sequence: CASLGQDTGELFF.

This clonotype showed up many times. This chain links TRBV4-3 with TRBJ2-7; 9 bases are shared with TRBD2. Germline lookup yields CDR1 LGHNA and CDR2 YSLEER. The CDR3 length is 15 residues. Germline trimming cut 8 bases from V and 1 base from J; bases unmatched to any gene: 9. For the CDR3, the DNA is TGCGCCAGCCGGACTGGTCTAGCGGGATCCTACGAGCAGTACTTC. Protein product: CASRTGLAGSYEQYF.

At least ten counts were recorded for this clonotype. This chain uses TRBV4-3 with TRBJ2-3, with 8 bases aligning to TRBD1. The CDR3 extends over 14 amino acids. Per germline, CDR1 LGHNA and CDR2 YSLEER. V was clipped by 4 bases and J by 4 bases; unmatched bases: 4. CDR3 in DNA: TGCGCCAGCAGCCCCGGGACAGGACCAGATACGCAGTATTTT. Residues: CASSPGTGPDTQYF.

This clonotype was recorded many times. The J gene is TRBJ1-1, the V gene TRBV20-1, with 7 positions matching TRBD1. CDR1 is DFQATT, CDR2 SNEGSKA, per germline (reference sequence). CDR3 length equals 13 residues. V trimming: 6 bases; J trimming: 1 base; junction bases outside the gene matches: 5. The CDR3 protein is CSANQGGNTEAFF. CDR3 coding DNA: TGCAGTGCGAATCAGGGGGGGAACACTGAAGCTTTCTTT.

This clonotype was observed many times. The CDR3 nucleotides read TGTGCCAGCAGCCACTGCAGAGGGACTAGCGGGAGTTCCAGGAACACCGGGGAGCTGTTTTTT. Translation: CASSHCRGTSGSSRNTGELFF. The J gene is TRBJ2-2, the V gene TRBV3-1, with TRBD2 matching over 14 bases. This CDR3 has 21 residues. V was clipped by 3 bases and J by 1 base; unmatched bases: 13. The germline V gene has CDR1 LGHDT and CDR2 YNNKEL (reference sequence).

This clonotype was picked up many times. The V and J genes are TRBV28 and TRBJ2-2, with a weak D call TRBD1 (6 bases). Germline V gene sequence: CDR1 MDHEN, CDR2 SYDVKM. This CDR3 is built from 16 residues. Deletions cut 5 bases from V and 4 bases from J, with 17 bases between. The CDR3 sequence is CASSIGQSTVTGELFF. Here the CDR3 DNA reads TGTGCCAGCAGTATTGGACAGAGCACTGTCACCGGGGAGCTGTTTTTT.